This TCR beta chain was identified in a study of Graves' ophthalmopathy and Graves' hyperthyroidism. V was trimmed by 2 bases and J by 2 bases, leaving 14 bases between them. Per germline, CDR1 SGHNT and CDR2 YYREEE (reference sequence). CDR3 length: 15 residues. Aged 18 to 65, hyperthyroidism patients had new diagnoses of under 2 months' duration. Of note for this clonotype: Its antigen is as yet unknown.

Amplification from RNA transcripts yielded the TCR beta CDR3 regions. The workflow started with a first-round RT-PCR run with HTBI primers and then moved on to a second-round multiplex PCR. TCRdb re-called the multiplex PCR reads with MiXCR, one entry per CDR3 protein. The sample lists around 1.1 million distinct CDR3 sequences, about 35% occurring once. General observations from the study: Appearing in blood as well were most expanded thyroid clonotypes above 0.001 frequency. A 13-signature model separated ophthalmopathy from stable hyperthyroidism, reaching around 90% sensitivity and 81.08% specificity cross-validated. For predicting ophthalmopathy progression, the model had roughly 70% sensitivity and nearly 75% specificity.

The sequenced sample was peripheral blood or thyroid tissue (not recorded which). The clonotype originates from an adult man with Graves' hyperthyroidism. The gene calls are TRBV5-4 and TRBJ2-7; TRBD2 is a possible D gene (5 bases). This chain's CDR3 is CASSFRLADAYEQYF. For the CDR3, the DNA is TGTGCCAGCAGCTTTAGGCTAGCTGATGCCTACGAGCAGTACTTC.